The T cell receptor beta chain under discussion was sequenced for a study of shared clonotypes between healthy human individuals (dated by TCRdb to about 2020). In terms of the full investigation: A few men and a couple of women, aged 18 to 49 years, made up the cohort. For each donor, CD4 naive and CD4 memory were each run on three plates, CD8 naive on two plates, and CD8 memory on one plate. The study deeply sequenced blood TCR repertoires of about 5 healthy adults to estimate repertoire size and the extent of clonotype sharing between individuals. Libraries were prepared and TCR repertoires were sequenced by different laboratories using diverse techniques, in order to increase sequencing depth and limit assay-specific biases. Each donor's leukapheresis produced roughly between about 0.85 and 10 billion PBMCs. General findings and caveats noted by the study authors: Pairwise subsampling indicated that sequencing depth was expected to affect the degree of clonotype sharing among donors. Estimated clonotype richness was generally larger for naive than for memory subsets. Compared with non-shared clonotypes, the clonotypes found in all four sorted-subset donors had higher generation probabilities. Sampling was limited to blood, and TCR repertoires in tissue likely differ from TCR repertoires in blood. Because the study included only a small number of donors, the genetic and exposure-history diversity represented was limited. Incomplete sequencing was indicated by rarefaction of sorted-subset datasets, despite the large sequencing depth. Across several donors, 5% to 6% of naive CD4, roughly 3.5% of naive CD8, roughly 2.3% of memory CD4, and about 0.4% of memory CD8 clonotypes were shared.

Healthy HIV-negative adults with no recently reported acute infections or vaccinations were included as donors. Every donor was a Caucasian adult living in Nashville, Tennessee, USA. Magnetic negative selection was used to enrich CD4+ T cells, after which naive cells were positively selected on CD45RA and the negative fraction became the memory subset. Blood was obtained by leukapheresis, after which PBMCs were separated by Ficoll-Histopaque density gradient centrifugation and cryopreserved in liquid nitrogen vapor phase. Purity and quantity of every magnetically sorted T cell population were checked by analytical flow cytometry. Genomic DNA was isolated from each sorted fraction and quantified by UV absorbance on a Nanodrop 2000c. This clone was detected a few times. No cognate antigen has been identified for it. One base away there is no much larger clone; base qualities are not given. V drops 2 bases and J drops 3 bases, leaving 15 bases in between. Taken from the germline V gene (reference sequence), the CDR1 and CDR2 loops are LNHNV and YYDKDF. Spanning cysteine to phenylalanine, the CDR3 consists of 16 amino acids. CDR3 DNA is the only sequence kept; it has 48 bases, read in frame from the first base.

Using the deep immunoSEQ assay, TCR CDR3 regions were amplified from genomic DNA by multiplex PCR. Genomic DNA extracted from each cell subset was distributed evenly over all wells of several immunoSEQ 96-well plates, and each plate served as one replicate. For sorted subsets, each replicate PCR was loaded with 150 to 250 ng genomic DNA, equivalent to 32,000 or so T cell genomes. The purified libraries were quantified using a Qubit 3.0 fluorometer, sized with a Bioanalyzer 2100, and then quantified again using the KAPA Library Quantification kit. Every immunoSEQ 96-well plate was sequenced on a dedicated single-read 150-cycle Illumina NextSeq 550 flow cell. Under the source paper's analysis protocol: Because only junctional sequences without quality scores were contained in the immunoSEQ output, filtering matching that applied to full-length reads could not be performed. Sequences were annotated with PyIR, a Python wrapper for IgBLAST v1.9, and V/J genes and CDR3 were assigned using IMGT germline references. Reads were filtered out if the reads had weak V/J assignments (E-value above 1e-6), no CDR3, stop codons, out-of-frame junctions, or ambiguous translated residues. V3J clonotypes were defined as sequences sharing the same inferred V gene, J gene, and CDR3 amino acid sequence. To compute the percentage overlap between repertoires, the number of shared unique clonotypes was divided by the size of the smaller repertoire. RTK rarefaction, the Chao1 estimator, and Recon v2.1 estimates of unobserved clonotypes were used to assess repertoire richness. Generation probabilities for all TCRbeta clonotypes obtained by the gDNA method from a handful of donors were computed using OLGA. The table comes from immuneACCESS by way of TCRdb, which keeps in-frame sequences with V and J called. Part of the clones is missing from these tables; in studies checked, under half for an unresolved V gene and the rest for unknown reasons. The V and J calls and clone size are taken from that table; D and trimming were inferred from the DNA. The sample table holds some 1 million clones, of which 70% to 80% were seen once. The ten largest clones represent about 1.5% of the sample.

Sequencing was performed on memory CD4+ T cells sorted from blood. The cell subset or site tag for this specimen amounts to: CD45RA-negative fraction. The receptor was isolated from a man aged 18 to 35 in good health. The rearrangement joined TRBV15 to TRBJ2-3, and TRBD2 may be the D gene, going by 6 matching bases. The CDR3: CATSRPQGLLTDTQYF. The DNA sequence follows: TGTGCCACCAGCAGACCCCAGGGACTTCTAACAGATACGCAGTATTTT.